These 28 T cell receptor beta chains share one sample of origin, sequenced in a study of T cell changes during pregnancy in multiple sclerosis. The table came from immunoSEQ multiplex PCR; TCRdb's copy has only in-frame clones and leaves some out. The sample lists tens of thousands of clones; approximately 92% were seen once. This material consisted of CD4+ T cells from peripheral blood mononuclear cells, taken in the third trimester of pregnancy. These receptors were collected from a female donor with multiple sclerosis, enrolled in a pregnancy study.

V gene TRBV4-3 combines with J gene TRBJ2-7; no definite D call. Trimming cost V 0 bases and J 2 bases, with 14 bases left between them. This CDR3 has 16 amino acids. Germline CDR1 LGHNA, CDR2 YSLEER. The CDR3 region is CASSQEMAAATYEQYF. DNA for the CDR3: TGCGCCAGCAGCCAAGAAATGGCGGCAGCCACCTACGAGCAGTACTTC.

The rearrangement uses TRBV5-4 and TRBJ2-3, with D perhaps matching TRBD1 (6 bases). The CDR3 is made up of 15 amino acids. Germline V gene lookup returns CDR1 SGHNT and CDR2 YYREEE (reference sequence). Trimming removed 2 bases from V and 3 bases from J, with 13 bases in between. The CDR3 sequence is CASSFDGGPTDTQYF. For the CDR3, the DNA is TGTGCCAGCAGCTTTGATGGGGGCCCTACAGATACGCAGTATTTT.

The rearrangement uses TRBV7-8 and TRBJ1-4; D is ambiguous. Germline lookup yields CDR1 SGHVS and CDR2 FQNEAQ. V shed 5 bases and J shed 8 bases, with 18 bases lying between them. CDR3 length: 15 residues. CDR3 sequence: CASSPRRVGGEKLFF. For the CDR3, the DNA is TGTGCCAGCAGCCCGAGGCGGGTTGGTGGGGAAAAACTGTTTTTT.

The V gene is TRBV7-9, the J gene TRBJ1-2; 9 positions match TRBD1. The V segment lost 6 bases and the J segment 8 bases; nucleotides outside the gene matches: 7. Looked up from germline, CDR1 is SEHNR and CDR2 is FQNEAQ (reference sequence). The CDR3 runs to 13 residues. This CDR3 is CASRSTGGEGYTF. DNA of the CDR3: TGTGCCAGCAGGTCGACAGGGGGGGAAGGCTACACCTTC.

This clone was seen once. V and J are TRBV30 and TRBJ2-1; a weak D match, TRBD2 (5 bases). Germline assignment: CDR1 GTSNPN and CDR2 SVGIG (reference sequence). The CDR3 consists of 14 residues. Between the trimmed V and J ends, which lost 6 bases and 4 bases, there was a span of 16 bases. CDR3 residues: CACTTGSLYNEQFF. DNA for the CDR3: TGTGCCTGTACCACGGGATCGCTTTACAATGAGCAGTTCTTC.

The V call is TRBV25-1, the J call TRBJ2-2, with D perhaps matching TRBD1 (5 bases). Germline CDR1 reads MGHDK; CDR2 reads SYGVNS. The V and J ends lost 1 base and 1 base respectively, with 13 bases between them. CDR3 size: 17 residues. The CDR3 nucleotides are TGTGCCAGCAGTGAATTGGATGGGGCATGGAACACCGGGGAGCTGTTTTTT. It encodes CASSELDGAWNTGELFF.

The chain couples TRBV4-1 to TRBJ2-1, with 7 bases identical to TRBD2. Unmatched junction bases numbered 9, after V lost 5 bases and J lost 5 bases. Per the germline V gene, CDR1 is MGHRA and CDR2 is YSYEKL. The CDR3 has 15 amino acids. The CDR3 loop is CASSKGASGDNEQFF. The CDR3, as DNA: TGCGCCAGCAGCAAAGGAGCTAGCGGTGACAATGAGCAGTTCTTC.

The chain recombines TRBV30 with TRBJ1-1; D may be TRBD1 (6 bases). Germline-derived CDR1 and CDR2 are GTSNPN and SVGIG (reference sequence). CDR3 length: 13 residues. Between the trimmed V and J ends, which lost 2 bases and 10 bases, there was a span of 17 bases. Here the CDR3 DNA reads TGTGCCTGGAGTCCCTCAGGGGCCGGAGGAGCTTTCTTT. Its translation is CAWSPSGAGGAFF.

V gene TRBV28 combines with J gene TRBJ1-5, with 7 bases aligning to TRBD1. The germline V gene has CDR1 MDHEN and CDR2 SYDVKM. The trim removed 8 bases at V and 4 bases at J, leaving 11 bases unmatched. This CDR3 region has 15 residues. CDR3 sequence reads: CASGSQQGRNQPQHF. The CDR3 region has the DNA TGTGCCAGCGGCTCTCAACAGGGGCGGAATCAGCCCCAGCATTTT.

The chain employs TRBV19 and TRBJ2-5; perhaps TRBD1 as D (7 bases). The CDR3 loop spans 15 amino acids. The germline V gene encodes CDR1 LNHDA and CDR2 SQIVND (reference sequence). With 6 bases removed from V and 1 base from J, the gap between germline ends came to 15 bases. CDR3 sequence: CASRAGQFAQETQYF. The CDR3 DNA is TGTGCCAGTAGGGCGGGACAGTTCGCCCAAGAGACCCAGTACTTC.

This chain connects TRBV6-1 to TRBJ1-4, with 7 bases that match TRBD1. Germline lookup yields CDR1 MNHNS and CDR2 SASEGT. This CDR3 comprises 14 residues. The junction had 11 bases not matched to a gene; V was cut back by 8 bases and J by 8 bases. CDR3 nucleotides: TGTGCCAGCGAGAGAGGGACAGCGAACGAAAAACTGTTTTTT. Translation gives CASERGTANEKLFF.

This chain links TRBV4-3 with TRBJ2-5, with 14 nucleotides matching TRBD2. The length of the CDR3 is 16 residues. V lost 3 bases, J lost 3 bases, and 3 bases stayed unmatched. From germline, CDR1 is LGHNA and CDR2 YSLEER. CDR3 loop: CASSHGGLAGEETQYF. The DNA for the CDR3 is TGCGCCAGCAGCCATGGGGGACTAGCGGGGGAAGAGACCCAGTACTTC.

V usage is TRBV5-1 and J usage is TRBJ2-1; 10 bases line up with TRBD1. J lost 7 bases, V lost 2 bases, and 12 bases had no gene match. Germline-derived CDR1 and CDR2 are SGHRS and YFSETQ. This CDR3 is built from 17 residues. DNA for the CDR3: TGCGCCAGCAGCTTCACCAAGACCGGGACAGGGGAAAATGAGCAGTTCTTC. This gives the protein CASSFTKTGTGENEQFF.

This chain links TRBV14 with TRBJ2-5; maybe TRBD2 (5 bases). Germline V gene lookup returns CDR1 SGHDN and CDR2 FVKESK. Trimming took 1 base from V and 3 from J, leaving 12 bases between them. This CDR3 comprises 15 residues. CDR3 amino acids: CASSQGRRTKETQYF. In nucleotides, the CDR3 is TGTGCCAGCAGCCAAGGGCGGAGGACCAAAGAGACCCAGTACTTC.

V usage is TRBV7-9 and J usage is TRBJ1-4; 9 nucleotides align to TRBD1. V was clipped by 5 bases and J by 7 bases; unmatched bases: 8. CDR3 length: 15 residues. Per germline, CDR1 SEHNR and CDR2 FQNEAQ (reference sequence). The CDR3 DNA is TGTGCCAGCAGCCAGGACAGGGGAGGGGGTGAAAAACTGTTTTTT. This codes for CASSQDRGGGEKLFF.

V gene TRBV7-2 combines with J gene TRBJ1-2; 7 nucleotides line up with TRBD1. Trimming at V came to 5 bases and at J to 4 bases, leaving 10 bases not matched to a gene. The CDR3 extends over 15 amino acids. The germline V gene encodes CDR1 SGHTA and CDR2 FQGNSA. The CDR3 DNA follows: TGTGCCAGCAGCCCCGGGACAGAATCCCCCTATGGCTACACCTTC. Protein sequence: CASSPGTESPYGYTF. The variable domain in full, with the rest retrieved from reference TRBV7-2 and TRBJ1-2, is GAGVSQSPSNKVTEKGKDVELRCDPISGHTALYWYRQSLGQGLEFLIYFQGNSAPDKSGLPSDRFSAERTGGSVSTLTIQRTQQEDSAVYLCASSPGTESPYGYTFGSGTRLTVV.

In regard to this clone: Other DNA sequences from this sample encode an identical CDR3 as well. The chain recombines TRBV29-1 with TRBJ1-2; 8 positions agree with TRBD1. The CDR3 is made up of 13 amino acids. The germline V gene has CDR1 SQVTM and CDR2 ANQGSEA. Trimming at V came to 4 bases and at J to 2 bases, leaving 3 bases not matched to a gene. The DNA for the CDR3 is TGCAGCGTTGGGACAGGGTTGAACTATGGCTACACCTTC. Encoded protein: CSVGTGLNYGYTF.

This sequence joins TRBV27 and TRBJ1-1, with 9 bases that match TRBD1. The V and J ends lost 4 bases and 0 bases, in that order; junction bases with no gene match: 9. This CDR3 is 17 amino acids long. Germline V lookup: CDR1 MNHEY, CDR2 SMNVEV (reference sequence). CDR3 region: CASSSGQGRPMNTEAFF. In nucleotides, the CDR3 is TGTGCCAGCAGTTCCGGACAGGGGCGACCCATGAACACTGAAGCTTTCTTT.

V usage is TRBV7-9 and J usage is TRBJ2-1; a possible D gene is TRBD2 (6 bases). V lost 2 bases and J lost 2, with 13 bases in between. The CDR3 extends over 16 amino acids. Germline V gene data show CDR1 as SEHNR and CDR2 as FQNEAQ (reference sequence). The CDR3: CASSLLGLAAYNEQFF. Here the CDR3 DNA reads TGTGCCAGCAGCTTATTGGGGTTAGCGGCCTACAATGAGCAGTTCTTC.

This chain joins TRBV5-5 and TRBJ2-7, with 7 bases that match TRBD1. With 2 bases clipped from V and 7 bases from J, the junction kept 6 bases outside the gene matches. Germline values: CDR1 SGHKS, CDR2 YYEKEE (reference sequence). The CDR3 has 13 residues. The CDR3 loop is CASSLWDSGEQYF. CDR3 nucleotide sequence: TGTGCCAGCAGCTTATGGGACAGCGGAGAGCAGTACTTC.

This clone was detected a few times. V usage is TRBV9 and J usage is TRBJ1-4; D not certain. Trimming left V 2 bases short and J 1 base short, with 6 bases between. Germline assignment: CDR1 SGDLS and CDR2 YYNGEE. The CDR3 spans 14 residues. In nucleotides, the CDR3 is TGTGCCAGCAGCGTCTCAGGAACTAATGAAAAACTGTTTTTT. As protein: CASSVSGTNEKLFF. The entire variable domain, with the rest obtained from reference TRBV9 and TRBJ1-4, is as follows: DSGVTQTPKHLITATGQRVTLRCSPRSGDLSVYWYQQSLDQGLQFLIQYYNGEERAKGNILERFSAQQFPDLHSELNLSSLELGDSALYFCASSVSGTNEKLFFGSGTQLSVL.

V and J are TRBV16 and TRBJ1-2; no clear D. In germline, CDR1 is KGHSY, CDR2 FQNENV. This CDR3 comprises 14 residues. Between the trimmed V and J ends, which lost 0 bases and 6 bases, there was a span of 11 bases. In nucleotides, the CDR3 is TGTGCCAGCAGCCAATCGGGAGGGAACAATGGCTACACCTTC. Protein product: CASSQSGGNNGYTF.

This chain uses TRBV27 with TRBJ2-5; tentative D call: TRBD1 (5 bases). This CDR3 spans 15 amino acids. V lost 6 bases, J lost 4 bases, and 18 bases lay in between. The V gene's germline CDR1 is MNHEY and CDR2 SMNVEV (reference sequence). The CDR3 DNA is TGTGCCAGCAGCTCACGGTACAGGTGGGGAGAGACCCAGTACTTC. This translates into CASSSRYRWGETQYF.

The chain carries TRBV5-4 and TRBJ1-1; 9 bases match TRBD1. The CDR3 is 14 amino acids. Germline V gene lookup returns CDR1 SGHNT and CDR2 YYREEE (reference sequence). V was clipped by 2 bases and J by 8 bases; unmatched bases: 7. The CDR3 spells CASSFRDRAREAFF. The CDR3 nucleotides are TGTGCCAGCAGCTTCCGGGACAGGGCGAGGGAAGCTTTCTTT.

The chain links TRBV30 to TRBJ1-2, with 9 bases fitting TRBD1. V lost 1 base, J lost 3 bases, and 6 bases stayed unmatched. The germline V gene has CDR1 GTSNPN and CDR2 SVGIG (reference sequence). This CDR3 is built from 15 residues. In DNA, the CDR3 is TGTGCCTGGAGTGCGTGGACAGGGGTTCACTATGGCTACACCTTC. This sequence encodes CAWSAWTGVHYGYTF. The variable domain in full, completed from reference TRBV30 and TRBJ1-2, reads SQTIHQWPATLVQPVGSPLSLECTVEGTSNPNLYWYRQAAGRGLQLLFYSVGIGQISSEVPQNLSASRPQDRQFILSSKKLLLSDSGFYLCAWSAWTGVHYGYTFGSGTRLTVV.

The V and J genes are TRBV2 and TRBJ2-3; D remains ambiguous. The CDR3 runs 14 residues. Germline loops: CDR1 SNHLY, CDR2 FYNNEI. V shed 5 bases and J shed 0 bases, with 9 bases lying between them. The CDR3 is CASSRGLSTDTQYF. DNA for the CDR3: TGTGCCAGCAGTCGCGGATTAAGCACAGATACGCAGTATTTT.

The J gene is TRBJ2-5, the V gene TRBV7-2; 15 bases match TRBD2. The V gene's germline CDR1 is SGHTA and CDR2 FQGNSA. The CDR3 covers 17 residues. V was pared by 0 bases and J by 2 bases, with 1 base of the junction left unmatched. The CDR3 nucleotides read TGTGCCAGCAGCTTAGCTGGACTAGCGGGGGGGCAAGAGACCCAGTACTTC. It is translated as CASSLAGLAGGQETQYF.

The chain joins TRBV9 to TRBJ2-3; 8 bases agree with TRBD2. Germline CDR1 and CDR2: SGDLS and YYNGEE. Trimming cost V 4 bases and J 1 base; bases outside gene matches: 11. The CDR3 covers 17 residues. CDR3 nucleotide sequence: TGTGCCAGCAGCCGAACGGTTAGCGGGGCCCGCACAGATACGCAGTATTTT. Its translation is CASSRTVSGARTDTQYF.